This section outlines one T cell receptor (beta chain) sequence together with its context. The antigen is undetermined. The data originate from a study of shared clonotypes between healthy human individuals. Whole-study context: In total, the donors were two women and a few men aged 18 to 49.

TCRdb's table, derived via immunoSEQ multiplex PCR, lists solely in-frame clones and lacks some. The sample carries roughly 2.5 million clones, about 92% recorded once. With V trimmed by 6 bases and J by 6 bases, 10 bases remained unmatched. CDR1 is MDHEN, CDR2 SYDVKM, per germline. This CDR3 contains 15 residues. Healthy adults negative for HIV, lacking recent acute infections or vaccinations, served as donors. Study outcomes and limitations: Clonotypes that were shared across a handful of donors made up around 5.5% of naive CD4 clonotypes.

The receptor's source is a young man in good health. The chain has TRBV28 and TRBJ2-4, with 8 nucleotides matching TRBD2. Sequenced sample: naive CD4+ T cells sorted from blood. Subset here: CD45RA+ positively selected. CDR3 region: CASSLPSGRGNIQYF. The CDR3 region has the DNA TGTGCCAGCAGCCTACCGAGCGGGAGAGGAAACATTCAGTACTTC.